The text below deals with one T cell receptor beta chain. This clone was recorded only once. Its antigen target is currently unknown. No base quality information exists; no much larger clone differs at one position. Sample treatment or condition, as interpreted from the label and publication: around 19 received Ad26.COV2.S at low or high dose, single or two shots; a few received placebo; per-sample allocation not given. For vaccine and placebo recipients, the sequenced repertoires came from samples collected on day 63 after the first injection. Cohort 1b enrolled roughly 25 adults aged 18-55 years at a single site in Boston, USA, between 29 July and 7 August 2020. Ad26.COV2.S was a replication-incompetent adenovirus type 26 vector expressing a prefusion-stabilized SARS-CoV-2 spike protein from the original Wuhan strain. This entry is derived from a study of Ad26.COV2.S vaccination and SARS-CoV-2 variants (dated by TCRdb to about 2021). For the study in its entirety: Donors in the vaccine arm were drawn from COV1001, a multicentre, randomized, double-blind, placebo-controlled phase I-IIa trial testing Ad26.COV2.S in healthy adults. Ad26.COV2.S was given intramuscularly at 5x10^10 or 1x10^11 viral particles, as a single shot or as two shots 56 days apart. TCRbeta repertoire sequencing was used to assess the specificity and breadth of SARS-CoV-2-reactive T cell receptors after Ad26.COV2.S vaccination. The TCR-sequenced set comprised approximately 30 samples: around 20 Ad26.COV2.S vaccine recipients, 5 placebo recipients and 8 SARS-CoV-2 convalescent individuals. Trial participants were randomized into five groups of five, in which low-dose or high-dose Ad26.COV2.S was given once or twice, or placebo was given on both occasions. Throughout the experiments and outcome assessment, investigators stayed blinded to trial group allocation.

CDR1 SGHTA and CDR2 FQGTGA were looked up in the germline V gene. Counted from cysteine to phenylalanine, this CDR3 has 15 amino acids. The sequence is cut down to CDR3 DNA, 45 bases in frame from base 1. After removal of 5 bases from V and 0 bases from J, the junction retains 3 bases not matched to a gene. The immunoSEQ Assay was the method used to sequence TCRbeta CDR3 regions. After extraction, genomic DNA underwent amplification by bias-controlled multiplex PCR, followed by high-throughput sequencing. The published analysis was carried out like this. To quantify the absolute abundance of every unique TCRbeta CDR3 region, sequences were collapsed and filtered. Usable DNA was measured by amplifying reference genes present in all nucleated cells, and TCRbeta template counts were normalized to that usable DNA to estimate T cell fraction. Repertoire TCRs were annotated as SARS-CoV-2-specific by exact matching of V gene, CDR3 amino acid sequence and J gene to a known reactive TCR set. The reference SARS-CoV-2 TCR set was obtained from MIRA and was filtered for enrichment in COVID-19-positive ImmuneCODE repertoires, whereby public or cross-reactive TCRs were removed. Using the MIRA antigens, annotated TCRs were further analysed by specific ORF or by position within an ORF. Depth was the summed frequency of annotated unique rearrangements, while breadth was defined as annotated unique rearrangements over total unique productive rearrangements. Two-sided Wilcoxon rank-sum tests were applied when comparing TCR breadth between groups. Sourced from immuneACCESS, this table was stored by TCRdb with only in-frame sequences that have V and J called. A share of the clones is absent; for the studies checked, an unresolved V gene accounts for under half, and the remainder has no known explanation. The DNA was the basis for D and trimming; V, J and clone size are from that table. In this sample the table shows roughly 240,000 clones, roughly 88% of which occur a single time. The ten biggest clones cover about 10% of the sample.

What the study reported, not specific to this receptor: Comparable non-spike TCR breadth was observed between vaccine and placebo recipients, consistent with only spike being contained in the vaccine. Substantial breadth of spike-specific CD8+ and CD4+ T cell responses was reported after vaccination. Comparing responses between vaccine doses or regimens was not something the study was powered to do. Ad26.COV2.S recipients had higher spike-specific TCR breadth than placebo recipients (P = 0.0014). According to the authors, total T cell responses may have been underestimated by the TCR breadth and depth analyses.

This clonotype originated in a person aged 18-60 years who received the Ad26.COV2.S COVID-19 vaccine or a placebo. The sequence links TRBV7-3 to TRBJ2-1; 8 bases in between match TRBD1. The sequenced sample was peripheral blood, obtained in a trial of Ad26.COV2.S vaccine versus placebo. CDR3 protein: CASSRTGSSYNEQFF. The DNA sequence is as follows: TGTGCCAGCAGCCGGACAGGGAGCTCCTACAATGAGCAGTTCTTC. Where the CDR3 stops, the reference TRBV7-3 and TRBJ2-1 genes take over; the full variable domain is GAGVSQTPSNKVTEKGKYVELRCDPISGHTALYWYRQSLGQGPEFLIYFQGTGAADDSGLPNDRFFAVRPEGSVSTLKIQRTERGDSAVYLCASSRTGSSYNEQFFGPGTRLTVL.